This T cell receptor beta chain was identified during a study of T-cell reconstitution after alpha-beta-depleted transplantation in children. V was pared by 8 bases and J by 9 bases, with 16 bases between. The germline CDR1 and CDR2 sequences are SGHAT and FQNNGV. The CDR3 length is 12 residues. TCRbeta library construction was performed incorporating unique molecular identifiers. TCRdb fed the PCR reads into MiXCR, producing one record per CDR3 protein. The sample carries about 92,000 distinct CDR3 sequences, 9% to 15% recorded once. The clonotype was recovered from a human donor who donated a stem cell graft to a child with inherited bone marrow failure. This material consisted of PBMCs from the stem cell graft donor, taken from the stem cell graft. The rearrangement joins TRBV11-2 to TRBJ1-1, with D possibly being TRBD1 (5 bases). CDR3: CASHYGGGKAFF. The CDR3 coding sequence is TGTGCCAGCCATTACGGGGGGGGTAAAGCTTTCTTT. The entire variable domain, with the rest obtained from reference TRBV11-2 and TRBJ1-1, is as follows: EAGVAQSPRYKIIEKRQSVAFWCNPISGHATLYWYQQILGQGPKLLIQFQNNGVVDDSQLPKDRFSAERLKGVDSTLKIQPAKLEDSAVYLCASHYGGGKAFFGQGTRLTVV.